The 23 T cell receptor beta chains below come from one sample, sequenced in a study of cytomegalovirus exposure and HLA in healthy donors. The assay was immunoSEQ multiplex PCR, and TCRdb's table has in-frame clones only and misses some. In the table there are 150,000 to 200,000 clones, 86% of which are singletons. Sequenced: PBMCs. These receptors were taken from a man aged 18 to 29 in good health and CMV-seropositive.

This clone was recorded a few times. This chain uses TRBV28 with TRBJ2-2; 8 bases fit TRBD2. The CDR3 length is 16 residues. Germline CDR1 MDHEN, CDR2 SYDVKM. Trimming cost V 5 bases and J 0 bases; bases outside gene matches: 5. CDR3 amino acids: CASSSTGLANTGELFF. The CDR3 nucleotides are TGTGCCAGCAGTAGCACGGGACTAGCGAACACCGGGGAGCTGTTTTTT.

This clone is a singleton in its sample. This chain uses TRBV10-3 with TRBJ2-2, with a possible D match to TRBD2 (5 bases). This CDR3 has 13 residues. Deletions cut 6 bases from V and 5 bases from J, with 10 bases between. Germline lookup yields CDR1 ENHRY and CDR2 SYGVKD. The CDR3 sequence is CAIRGVTTGELFF. The DNA of the CDR3 is TGTGCCATCAGGGGAGTTACTACCGGGGAGCTGTTTTTT.

The chain joins TRBV6-5 to TRBJ1-3; 7 nucleotides line up with TRBD1. Germline V gene lookup returns CDR1 MNHEY and CDR2 SVGAGI. V shed 7 bases and J 3 bases; nucleotides not matched to a gene: 6. The CDR3 is made up of 14 amino acids. CDR3 amino acids: CASKTGPSGNTIYF. The CDR3 DNA reads as TGTGCCAGCAAGACAGGGCCCAGTGGAAACACCATATATTTT.

This chain connects TRBV7-2 to TRBJ1-2, with no clear D. This CDR3 contains 13 residues. Germline CDR1 SGHTA, CDR2 FQGNSA. V gave up 5 bases and J gave up 8 bases, with 15 bases separating them. The CDR3 loop reads CASSPMRREGYTF. DNA for the CDR3: TGTGCCAGCAGCCCCATGCGGAGAGAGGGCTACACCTTC.

V and J are TRBV30 and TRBJ2-4, with D perhaps matching TRBD2 (6 bases). Germline CDR1 reads GTSNPN; CDR2 reads SVGIG (reference sequence). V dropped 6 bases and J dropped 7 bases, with 16 bases sitting between them. CDR3 size: 13 residues. CDR3 DNA: TGTGCCTGTCCGGGACTCGGTCAGAACATTCAGTACTTC. Residues: CACPGLGQNIQYF. Drawing the rest from reference TRBV30 and TRBJ2-4, the complete variable domain is SQTIHQWPATLVQPVGSPLSLECTVEGTSNPNLYWYRQAAGRGLQLLFYSVGIGQISSEVPQNLSASRPQDRQFILSSKKLLLSDSGFYLCACPGLGQNIQYFGAGTRLSVL.

This clone appeared a single time. The chain couples TRBV5-1 to TRBJ2-3; possibly TRBD1 for D (6 bases). CDR1 is SGHRS and CDR2 is YFSETQ in the germline V gene. Trimming cost V 4 bases and J 1 base, with 13 bases left between them. The CDR3 sequence is 15 residues long. The CDR3, as DNA: TGCGCCAGCAGCCAGCAGGGGTGGGGCACAGATACGCAGTATTTT. Encoded protein: CASSQQGWGTDTQYF.

The chain uses TRBV15 and TRBJ2-6, with TRBD1 matching over 7 bases. Germline CDR1 is LNHNV and CDR2 is YYDKDF (reference sequence). The CDR3 is 18 amino acids. Trimming removed 0 bases from V and 3 bases from J; junction bases left unmatched: 8. CDR3 DNA sequence: TGTGCCACCAGCAGAGATTCCCTGACAGGGTTTGGGGCCAACGTCCTGACTTTC. This encodes CATSRDSLTGFGANVLTF. Together with reference TRBV15 and TRBJ2-6, the CDR3 gives the full variable domain: DAMVIQNPRYQVTQFGKPVTLSCSQTLNHNVMYWYQQKSSQAPKLLFHYYDKDFNNEADTPDNFQSRRPNTSFCFLDIRSPGLGDTAMYLCATSRDSLTGFGANVLTFGAGSRLTVL.

This clone was seen only a few times. The chain employs TRBV28 and TRBJ2-3, with a weak D call TRBD1 (6 bases). Trimming took 4 bases from V and 0 from J, leaving 8 bases between them. The CDR3 has 14 residues. CDR1 and CDR2 from the germline V gene are MDHEN and SYDVKM. CDR3 nucleotide sequence: TGTGCCAGCAGTTCAGGACAGAGCACAGATACGCAGTATTTT. Residues: CASSSGQSTDTQYF. The full variable domain, its missing parts supplied by reference TRBV28 and TRBJ2-3, is DVKVTQSSRYLVKRTGEKVFLECVQDMDHENMFWYRQDPGLGLRLIYFSYDVKMKEKGDIPEGYSVSREKKERFSLILESASTNQTSMYLCASSSGQSTDTQYFGPGTRLTVL.

The genes are TRBV29-1 and TRBJ1-2; 9 positions match TRBD1. Trimming at V came to 3 bases and at J to 5 bases, leaving 16 bases not matched to a gene. CDR3 length: 17 amino acids. Looked up from germline, CDR1 is SQVTM and CDR2 is ANQGSEA. Here the CDR3 reads CSVDFQTPGQGRYGYTF. The CDR3 DNA follows: TGCAGCGTTGACTTTCAGACCCCTGGACAGGGGCGGTATGGCTACACCTTC.

The V and J genes are TRBV7-9 and TRBJ2-2; 7 bases align to TRBD1. The V gene's germline CDR1 is SEHNR and CDR2 FQNEAQ (reference sequence). V trimming: 11 bases; J trimming: 5 bases; junction bases outside the gene matches: 5. There are 12 residues in the CDR3. This chain's CDR3 is CAATGETGELFF. The CDR3 nucleotides read TGTGCCGCCACAGGGGAGACCGGGGAGCTGTTTTTT.

The chain employs TRBV7-2 and TRBJ1-5, with D uncertain. The germline V gene encodes CDR1 SGHTA and CDR2 FQGNSA. Trimming cost V 7 bases and J 0 bases, with 13 bases left between them. CDR3 length: 15 residues. The chain's CDR3 is CASTQWPGSNQPQHF. The CDR3, as DNA: TGTGCCAGCACTCAGTGGCCGGGTAGCAATCAGCCCCAGCATTTT.

For this clone: At one of its ends the junction is not consistent with the germline gene, which may arise from a read error. V gene TRBV7-7 combines with J gene TRBJ2-1, with 11 bases lining up with TRBD1. The CDR3 runs to 14 residues. Germline CDR1 SSHAT, CDR2 FNYEAQ (reference sequence). For the CDR3, the DNA is TGTGCTAGCAGCTCAGGACAGGGGGCTACTGAGCAGTTCTTC. As protein: CASSSGQGATEQFF.

The rearrangement uses TRBV28 and TRBJ1-2; possible D gene TRBD1, 6 bases. V lost 6 bases, J lost 4 bases, and 21 bases lay in between. Germline V gene sequence: CDR1 MDHEN, CDR2 SYDVKM. The CDR3 covers 16 residues. The CDR3 nucleotides are TGTGCCAGCAGCCAATCCCGGACAGAGGCTACCTATGGCTACACCTTC. It is translated as CASSQSRTEATYGYTF.

The chain recombines TRBV2 with TRBJ2-7; a possible D gene is TRBD2 (6 bases). Deletions cut 4 bases from V and 5 bases from J, with 12 bases between. This CDR3 has 13 residues. In germline, CDR1 is SNHLY, CDR2 FYNNEI. For the CDR3, the DNA is TGTGCCAGCAGTGCCGTCGGGAGTAACGAGCAGTACTTC. Amino acids: CASSAVGSNEQYF.

This sequence joins TRBV28 and TRBJ1-5; D is unclear. V was clipped by 6 bases and J by 5 bases, with 17 bases between them. This CDR3 spans 15 amino acids. Germline CDR1 and CDR2: MDHEN and SYDVKM. The chain's CDR3 is CASRTAGFVYQPQHF. Here the CDR3 DNA reads TGTGCCAGCAGAACCGCAGGCTTTGTGTATCAGCCCCAGCATTTT.

This chain links TRBV11-3 with TRBJ2-1; 9 bases are shared with TRBD2. The CDR3 covers 17 residues. The V and J ends lost 0 bases and 7 bases, in that order; junction bases with no gene match: 10. From germline, CDR1 is SGHNT and CDR2 YENEEA. CDR3 in DNA: TGTGCCAGCAGCTTAGAGCAGGGCGGGGGGGCGAGGAATGAGCAGTTCTTC. Protein sequence: CASSLEQGGGARNEQFF.

The chain couples TRBV28 to TRBJ2-7; TRBD2 agrees at 8 bases. The CDR3 runs 14 residues. J lost 6 bases, V lost 7 bases, and 11 bases had no gene match. The germline V gene has CDR1 MDHEN and CDR2 SYDVKM. The CDR3 loop reads CASNSGGGSGEQYF. The CDR3 nucleotides are TGTGCCAGCAACTCGGGAGGGGGATCGGGCGAGCAGTACTTC.

The V call is TRBV9, the J call TRBJ2-3; no reliable D call. Trimming cost V 3 bases and J 5 bases, with 10 bases left between them. The V gene's germline CDR1 is SGDLS and CDR2 YYNGEE. CDR3 length: 13 amino acids. This CDR3 reads CASSGRNQDTQYF. In DNA, the CDR3 is TGTGCCAGCAGCGGTAGAAATCAAGATACGCAGTATTTT.

This chain links TRBV7-8 with TRBJ1-1; D is unresolved. V was trimmed by 2 bases and J by 0 bases, leaving 7 bases between them. CDR1 SGHVS and CDR2 FQNEAQ come from the germline V gene. The CDR3 contains 14 residues. The CDR3 protein is CASSLRRVNTEAFF. The CDR3 coding sequence is TGTGCCAGCAGCTTACGTCGGGTGAACACTGAAGCTTTCTTT.

The chain recombines TRBV27 with TRBJ1-1; a weak D match, TRBD1 (5 bases). The V end was cut by 6 bases, the J end by 5 bases, with 16 bases between. Germline V gene data show CDR1 as MNHEY and CDR2 as SMNVEV (reference sequence). The CDR3 runs 14 residues. The CDR3 here is CASSPLGPRTEAFF. The DNA of the CDR3 is TGTGCCAGCAGCCCGCTGGGGCCGAGGACTGAAGCTTTCTTT.

This chain links TRBV9 with TRBJ1-5; TRBD1 matches at 8 bases. This CDR3 has 14 residues. Germline V gene data show CDR1 as SGDLS and CDR2 as YYNGEE. Trimming at V came to 4 bases and at J to 3 bases, leaving 3 bases not matched to a gene. In nucleotides, the CDR3 is TGTGCCAGCAGCCTGGGACAGGCCAATCAGCCCCAGCATTTT. As protein: CASSLGQANQPQHF. Together with reference TRBV9 and TRBJ1-5, the CDR3 gives the full variable domain: DSGVTQTPKHLITATGQRVTLRCSPRSGDLSVYWYQQSLDQGLQFLIQYYNGEERAKGNILERFSAQQFPDLHSELNLSSLELGDSALYFCASSLGQANQPQHFGDGTRLSIL.

The rearrangement joins TRBV4-2 to TRBJ1-2, with 8 bases aligning to TRBD1. Germline assignment: CDR1 LGHNA and CDR2 YNFKEQ. V dropped 4 bases and J dropped 7; count of bases not matched to a gene: 2. The CDR3 is made up of 12 amino acids. The CDR3: CASSRDRFGYTF. The CDR3 DNA is TGTGCCAGCAGCCGGGACAGGTTTGGCTACACCTTC.

This chain uses TRBV27 with TRBJ2-2; 9 bases match TRBD1. The CDR3 has 18 amino acids. V lost 7 bases, J lost 2 bases, and 14 bases stayed unmatched. Germline CDR1 reads MNHEY; CDR2 reads SMNVEV (reference sequence). The CDR3 protein is CASNSTAGQGINTGELFF. The DNA for the CDR3 is TGTGCCAGCAACTCAACGGCGGGACAGGGTATCAACACCGGGGAGCTGTTTTTT.